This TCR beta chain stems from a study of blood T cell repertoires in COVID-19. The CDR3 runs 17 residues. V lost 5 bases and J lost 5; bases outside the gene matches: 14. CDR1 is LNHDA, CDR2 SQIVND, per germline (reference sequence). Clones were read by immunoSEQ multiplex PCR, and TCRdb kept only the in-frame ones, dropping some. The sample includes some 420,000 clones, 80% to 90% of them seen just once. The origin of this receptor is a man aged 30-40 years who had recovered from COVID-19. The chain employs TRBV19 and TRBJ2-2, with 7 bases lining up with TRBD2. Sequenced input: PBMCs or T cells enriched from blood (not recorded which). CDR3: CASSSLAESTGTGELFF. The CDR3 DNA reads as TGTGCCAGTAGTTCCCTAGCGGAATCAACGGGAACCGGGGAGCTGTTTTTT.